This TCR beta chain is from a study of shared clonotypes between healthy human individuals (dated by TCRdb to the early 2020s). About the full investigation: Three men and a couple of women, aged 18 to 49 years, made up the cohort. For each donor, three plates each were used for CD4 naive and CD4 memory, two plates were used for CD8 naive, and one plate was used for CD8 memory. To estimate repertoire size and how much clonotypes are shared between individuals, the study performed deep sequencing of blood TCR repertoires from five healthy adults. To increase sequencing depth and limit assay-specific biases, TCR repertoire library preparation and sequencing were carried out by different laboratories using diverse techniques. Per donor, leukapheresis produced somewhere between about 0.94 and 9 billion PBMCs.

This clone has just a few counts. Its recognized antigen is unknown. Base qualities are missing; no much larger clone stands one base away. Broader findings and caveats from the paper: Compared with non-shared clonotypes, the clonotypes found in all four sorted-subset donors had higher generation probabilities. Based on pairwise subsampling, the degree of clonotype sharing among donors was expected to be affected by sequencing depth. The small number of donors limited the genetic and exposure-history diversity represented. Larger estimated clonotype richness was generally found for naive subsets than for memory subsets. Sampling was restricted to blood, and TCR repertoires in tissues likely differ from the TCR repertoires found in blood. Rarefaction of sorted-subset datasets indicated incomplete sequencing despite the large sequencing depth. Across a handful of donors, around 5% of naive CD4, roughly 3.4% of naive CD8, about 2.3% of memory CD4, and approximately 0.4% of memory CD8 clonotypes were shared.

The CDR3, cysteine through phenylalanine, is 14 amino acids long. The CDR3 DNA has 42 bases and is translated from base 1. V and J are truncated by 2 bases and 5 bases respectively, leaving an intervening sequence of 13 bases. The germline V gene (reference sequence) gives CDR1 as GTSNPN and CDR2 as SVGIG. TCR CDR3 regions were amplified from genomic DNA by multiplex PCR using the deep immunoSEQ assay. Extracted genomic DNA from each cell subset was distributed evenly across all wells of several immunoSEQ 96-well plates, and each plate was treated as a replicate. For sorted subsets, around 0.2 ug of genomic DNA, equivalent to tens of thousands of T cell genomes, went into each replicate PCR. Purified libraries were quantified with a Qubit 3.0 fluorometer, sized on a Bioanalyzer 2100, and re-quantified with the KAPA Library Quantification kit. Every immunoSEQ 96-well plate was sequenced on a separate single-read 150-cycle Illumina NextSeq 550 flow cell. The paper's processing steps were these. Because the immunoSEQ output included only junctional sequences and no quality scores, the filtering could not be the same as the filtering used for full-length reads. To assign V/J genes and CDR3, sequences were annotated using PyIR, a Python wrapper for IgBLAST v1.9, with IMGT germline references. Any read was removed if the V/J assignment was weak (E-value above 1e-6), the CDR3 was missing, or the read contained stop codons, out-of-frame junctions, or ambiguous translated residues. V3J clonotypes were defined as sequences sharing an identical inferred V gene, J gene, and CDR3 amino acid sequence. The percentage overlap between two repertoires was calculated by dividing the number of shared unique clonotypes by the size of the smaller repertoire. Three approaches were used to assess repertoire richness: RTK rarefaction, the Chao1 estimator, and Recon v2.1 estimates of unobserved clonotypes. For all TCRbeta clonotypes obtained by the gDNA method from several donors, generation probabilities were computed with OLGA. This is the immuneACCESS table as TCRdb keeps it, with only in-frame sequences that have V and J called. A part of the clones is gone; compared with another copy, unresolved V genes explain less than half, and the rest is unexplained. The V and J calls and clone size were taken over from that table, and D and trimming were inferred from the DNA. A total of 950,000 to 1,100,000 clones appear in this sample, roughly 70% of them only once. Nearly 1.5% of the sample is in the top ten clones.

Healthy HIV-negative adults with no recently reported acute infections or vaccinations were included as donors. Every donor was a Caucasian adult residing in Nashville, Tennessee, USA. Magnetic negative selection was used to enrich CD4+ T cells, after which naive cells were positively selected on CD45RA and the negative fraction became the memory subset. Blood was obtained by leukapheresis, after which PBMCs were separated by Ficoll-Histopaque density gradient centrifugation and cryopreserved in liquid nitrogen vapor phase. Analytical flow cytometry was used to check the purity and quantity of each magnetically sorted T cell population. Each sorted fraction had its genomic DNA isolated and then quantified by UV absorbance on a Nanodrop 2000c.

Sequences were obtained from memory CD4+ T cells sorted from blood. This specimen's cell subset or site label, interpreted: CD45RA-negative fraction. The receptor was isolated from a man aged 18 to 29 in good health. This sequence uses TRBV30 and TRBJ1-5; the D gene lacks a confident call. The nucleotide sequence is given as TGTGCCTGGAGTACGCAATTCGGTGATCAGCCCCAGCATTTT. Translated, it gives CAWSTQFGDQPQHF.